A selection of T cell receptor beta chains follows, all from one sample in a study of monozygotic twins with inflammatory bowel disease. Each CDR3 protein gets one entry in TCRdb, which reprocessed the 5' RACE reads and gives no DNA. The sample table sets out about 300,000 distinct CDR3 sequences. Sequencing was performed on blood. The receptor source for this set is a human donor with ulcerative colitis or Crohn's disease, or a healthy co-twin of an affected twin (not recorded which). CDR3s include the opening cysteine and the closing phenylalanine or tryptophan. Size tells how often a clone was seen (once, few, many) or the class of an expanded clone, and some rows leave it out.

cdr3_aa,clone_size,j_call,v_call
CASGEAGINNEQFF,.,TRBJ2-1,TRBV5-1
CATPGQGNTGELFF,.,TRBJ2-2,TRBV28
CATSDSRQESYEQYF,.,TRBJ2-7,TRBV24-1
CASSPGVATEAFF,.,TRBJ1-1,TRBV7-9
CSSIAGAGGETQYF,.,TRBJ2-5,TRBV20-1
CSANRPGSGNTIYF,.,TRBJ1-3,TRBV29-1
CSAKGTGVEQYF,.,TRBJ2-7,TRBV20-1
CAGKSGNQPQHF,.,TRBJ1-5,TRBV6-2/TRBV6-3
CSAARQVGFQPQHF,.,TRBJ1-5,TRBV20-1
CASRAIIPGNEQFF,.,TRBJ2-1,TRBV12-3/TRBV12-4
CATSSSGAHQLREQFF,.,TRBJ2-1,TRBV24-1
CASSLYTNTQYF,.,TRBJ2-3,TRBV5-6
CASSQRAGTGELFF,.,TRBJ2-2,TRBV7-2
CASSYRTGLAGGSTDTQYF,.,TRBJ2-3,TRBV6-5
CAISVDRGYEQYF,.,TRBJ2-7,TRBV10-3
CASSSHREGTQYF,.,TRBJ2-5,TRBV7-2
CASSQKRPGTGFGANVPTF,.,TRBJ2-6,TRBV14
CASRVGGSYEQYF,.,TRBJ2-7,TRBV12-3/TRBV12-4
CATSAVGYSYNEQFF,medium-sized,TRBJ2-1,TRBV24-1
CASSTLTGETQYF,.,TRBJ2-5,TRBV11-2
CASSFPGPRGQPQHF,.,TRBJ1-5,TRBV5-1
CASRPDRPVEQFF,.,TRBJ2-1,TRBV7-2
CASSQESLAGVTGELFF,.,TRBJ2-2,TRBV4-3
CASSQDGGGNYEQYF,.,TRBJ2-7,TRBV4-2
CASSLYPEVRAGNTEAFF,.,TRBJ1-1,TRBV7-3
CASSLGTAYDNSPLHF,.,TRBJ1-6,TRBV7-6
CASSFGTSGRVVYF,.,TRBJ2-7,TRBV27
CSARETMTSTQYF,.,TRBJ2-3,TRBV20-1
CASRLPVANTGELFF,.,TRBJ2-2,TRBV7-3